This T cell receptor (beta chain) appears in the sequencing data of a study of Graves' ophthalmopathy and Graves' hyperthyroidism. CDR1 ENHRY and CDR2 SYGVKD come from the germline V gene. The CDR3 sequence is 16 residues long. V was cut by 1 base and J by 7 bases, with 17 bases left in between. For repertoire sequencing, the TCR beta CDR3 regions were amplified from RNA transcripts. RT-PCR was first run with HTBI primers, then multiplex PCR in a second round. TCRdb ran MiXCR on the multiplex PCR reads and lists one entry per CDR3 protein. The table has hundreds of thousands of distinct CDR3 sequences, 40% seen once.

Sequences were obtained from peripheral blood. This receptor was obtained from an adult man with Graves' ophthalmopathy. The chain employs TRBV10-3 and TRBJ1-3; no reliable D call. The CDR3 region has the DNA TGTGCCATCAGTGAGTACCCCGATCCCCAAGTGAACACCATATATTTT. Protein product: CAISEYPDPQVNTIYF.